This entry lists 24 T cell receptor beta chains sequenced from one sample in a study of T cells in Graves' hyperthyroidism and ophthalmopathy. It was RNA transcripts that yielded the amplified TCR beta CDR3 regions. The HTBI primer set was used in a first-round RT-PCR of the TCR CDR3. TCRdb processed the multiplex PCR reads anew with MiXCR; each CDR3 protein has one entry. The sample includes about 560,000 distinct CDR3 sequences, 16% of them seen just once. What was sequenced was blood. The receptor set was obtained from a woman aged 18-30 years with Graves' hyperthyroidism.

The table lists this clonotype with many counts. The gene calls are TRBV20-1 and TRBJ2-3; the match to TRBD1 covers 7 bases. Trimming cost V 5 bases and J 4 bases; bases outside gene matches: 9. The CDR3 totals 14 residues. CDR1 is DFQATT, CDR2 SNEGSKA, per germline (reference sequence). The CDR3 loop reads CSARQGFVADTQYF. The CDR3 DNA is TGCAGTGCTCGACAGGGCTTCGTGGCAGATACGCAGTATTTT.

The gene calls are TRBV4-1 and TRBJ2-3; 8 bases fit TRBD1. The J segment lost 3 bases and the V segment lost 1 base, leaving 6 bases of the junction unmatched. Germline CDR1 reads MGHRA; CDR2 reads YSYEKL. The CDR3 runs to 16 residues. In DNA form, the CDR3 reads TGCGCCAGCAGCCAAGTCACAGGGGGAGGTACAGATACGCAGTATTTT. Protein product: CASSQVTGGGTDTQYF.

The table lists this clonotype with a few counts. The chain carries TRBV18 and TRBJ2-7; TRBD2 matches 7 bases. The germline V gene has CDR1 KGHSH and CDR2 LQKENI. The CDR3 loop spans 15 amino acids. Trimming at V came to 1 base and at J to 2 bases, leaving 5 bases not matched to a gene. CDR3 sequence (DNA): TGTGCCAGCTCACCACGGTCTAGCGGAACCTACGAGCAGTACTTC. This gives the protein CASSPRSSGTYEQYF.

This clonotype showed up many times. The CDR3 here is CASSLEGGWSYEQYF. The CDR3 DNA follows: TGTGCCAGCAGCTTAGAAGGGGGCTGGTCCTACGAGCAGTACTTC. The gene calls are TRBV7-9 and TRBJ2-7; TRBD1 matches at 7 bases. J lost 1 base, V lost 1 base, and 4 bases had no gene match. This CDR3 has 15 amino acids. Germline V gives CDR1 SEHNR, CDR2 FQNEAQ (reference sequence).

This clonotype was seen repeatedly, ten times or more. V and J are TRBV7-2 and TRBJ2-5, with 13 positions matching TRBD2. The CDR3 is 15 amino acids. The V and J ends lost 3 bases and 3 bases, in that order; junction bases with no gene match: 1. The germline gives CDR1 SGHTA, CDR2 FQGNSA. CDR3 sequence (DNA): TGTGCCAGCAGCTTTACTAGCGGGGGGGAAGAGACCCAGTACTTC. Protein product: CASSFTSGGEETQYF.

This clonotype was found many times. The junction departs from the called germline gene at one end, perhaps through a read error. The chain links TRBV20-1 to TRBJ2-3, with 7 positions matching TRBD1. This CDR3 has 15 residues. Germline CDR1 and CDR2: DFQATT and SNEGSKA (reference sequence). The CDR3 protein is CSATFPGQSIDTQYF. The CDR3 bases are TGCAGTGCTACTTTTCCGGGACAGAGCATAGATACGCAGTATTTT.

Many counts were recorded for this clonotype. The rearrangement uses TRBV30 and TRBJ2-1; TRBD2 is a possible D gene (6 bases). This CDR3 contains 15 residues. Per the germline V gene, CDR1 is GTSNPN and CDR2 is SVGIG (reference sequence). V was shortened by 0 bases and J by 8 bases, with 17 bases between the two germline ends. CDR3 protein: CAWSVRAGRWDEQFF. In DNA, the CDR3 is TGTGCCTGGAGTGTAAGGGCGGGAAGGTGGGATGAGCAGTTCTTC.

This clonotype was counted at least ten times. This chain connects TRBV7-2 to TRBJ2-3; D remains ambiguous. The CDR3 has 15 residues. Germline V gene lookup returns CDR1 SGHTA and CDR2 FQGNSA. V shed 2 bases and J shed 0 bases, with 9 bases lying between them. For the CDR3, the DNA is TGTGCCAGCAGCTTAATCGGAACTAGCACAGATACGCAGTATTTT. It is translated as CASSLIGTSTDTQYF.

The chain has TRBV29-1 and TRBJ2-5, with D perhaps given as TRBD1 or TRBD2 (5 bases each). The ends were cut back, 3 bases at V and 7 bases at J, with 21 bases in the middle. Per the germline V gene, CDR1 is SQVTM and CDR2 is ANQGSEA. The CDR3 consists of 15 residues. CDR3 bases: TGCAGCGTTGAGGGTGGGGGAACCGGTTTTGGGACCCAGTACTTC. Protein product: CSVEGGGTGFGTQYF.

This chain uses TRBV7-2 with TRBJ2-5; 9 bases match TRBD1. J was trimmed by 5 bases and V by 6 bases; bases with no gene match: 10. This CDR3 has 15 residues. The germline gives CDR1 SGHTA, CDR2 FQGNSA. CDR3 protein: CASSSQGAPVETQYF. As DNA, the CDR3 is TGTGCCAGCAGTTCACAGGGGGCGCCTGTTGAGACCCAGTACTTC.

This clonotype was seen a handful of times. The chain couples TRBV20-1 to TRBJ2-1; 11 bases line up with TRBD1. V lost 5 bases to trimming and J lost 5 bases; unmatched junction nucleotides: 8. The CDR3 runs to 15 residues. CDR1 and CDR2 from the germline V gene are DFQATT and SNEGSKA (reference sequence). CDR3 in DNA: TGCAGTGCTTCAAGAGGGGACAGGGGGGACAATGAGCAGTTCTTC. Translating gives CSASRGDRGDNEQFF.

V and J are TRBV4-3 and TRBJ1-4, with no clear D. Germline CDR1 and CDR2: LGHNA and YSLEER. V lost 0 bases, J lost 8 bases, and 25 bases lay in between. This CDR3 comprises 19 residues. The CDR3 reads CASSQERNRAPGGREKLFF. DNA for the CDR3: TGCGCCAGCAGCCAAGAAAGGAATCGGGCTCCTGGAGGGCGCGAAAAACTGTTTTTT.

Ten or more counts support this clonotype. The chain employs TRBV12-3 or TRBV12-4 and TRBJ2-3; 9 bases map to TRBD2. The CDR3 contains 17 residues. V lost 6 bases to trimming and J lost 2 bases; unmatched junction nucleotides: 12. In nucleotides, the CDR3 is TGTGCCAGCAGAAAGCAGGCGGGAGGGCTTTTCACAGATACGCAGTATTTT. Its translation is CASRKQAGGLFTDTQYF.

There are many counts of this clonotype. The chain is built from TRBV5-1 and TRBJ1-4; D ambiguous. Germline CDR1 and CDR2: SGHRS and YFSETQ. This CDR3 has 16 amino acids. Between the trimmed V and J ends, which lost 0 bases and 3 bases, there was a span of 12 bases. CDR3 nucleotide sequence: TGCGCCAGCAGCTTGGGACTCGTGGATGCTAATGAAAAACTGTTTTTT. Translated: CASSLGLVDANEKLFF.

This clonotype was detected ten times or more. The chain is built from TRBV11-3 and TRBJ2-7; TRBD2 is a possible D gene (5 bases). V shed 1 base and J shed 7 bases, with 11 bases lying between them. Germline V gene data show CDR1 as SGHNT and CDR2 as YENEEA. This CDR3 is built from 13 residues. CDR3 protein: CASSLGLTGEQYF. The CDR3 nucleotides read TGTGCCAGCAGCTTAGGATTAACGGGAGAGCAGTACTTC.

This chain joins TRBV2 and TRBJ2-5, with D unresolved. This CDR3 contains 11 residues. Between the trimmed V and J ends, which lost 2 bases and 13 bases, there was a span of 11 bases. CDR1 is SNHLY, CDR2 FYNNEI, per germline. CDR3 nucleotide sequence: TGTGCCAGCAGTGAAAAAGAGCCCGGGTACTTC. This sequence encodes CASSEKEPGYF.

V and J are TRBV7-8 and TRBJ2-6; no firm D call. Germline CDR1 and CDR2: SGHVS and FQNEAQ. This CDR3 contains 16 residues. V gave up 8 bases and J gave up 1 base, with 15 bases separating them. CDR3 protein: CASSSPGWSGANVLTF. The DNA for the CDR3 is TGTGCCAGCTCCAGCCCGGGTTGGTCTGGGGCCAACGTCCTGACTTTC.

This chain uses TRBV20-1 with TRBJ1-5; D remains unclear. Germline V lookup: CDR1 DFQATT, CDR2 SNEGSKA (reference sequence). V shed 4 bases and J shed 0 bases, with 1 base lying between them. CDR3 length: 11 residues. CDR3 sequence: CSATSNQPQHF. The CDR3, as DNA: TGCAGTGCTACTAGCAATCAGCCCCAGCATTTT.

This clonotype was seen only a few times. The CDR3 is CASSHSVKGMYEQFF. The CDR3, as DNA: TGTGCCAGCAGCCACTCGGTGAAGGGCATGTATGAGCAGTTCTTC. The chain couples TRBV6-2 or TRBV6-3 to TRBJ2-1; unclear D gene. The CDR3 has 15 amino acids. The V end lost 6 bases, the J end lost 8 bases, and 20 bases lay between the germline ends. The germline V gene encodes CDR1 MNHEY and CDR2 SVGEGT.

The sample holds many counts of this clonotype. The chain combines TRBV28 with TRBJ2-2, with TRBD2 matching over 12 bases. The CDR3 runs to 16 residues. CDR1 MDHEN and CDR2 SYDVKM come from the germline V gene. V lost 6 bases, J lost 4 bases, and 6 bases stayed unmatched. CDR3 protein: CASRYTSGRFTGELFF. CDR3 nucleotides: TGTGCCAGCAGGTACACTAGCGGGAGGTTCACCGGGGAGCTGTTTTTT.

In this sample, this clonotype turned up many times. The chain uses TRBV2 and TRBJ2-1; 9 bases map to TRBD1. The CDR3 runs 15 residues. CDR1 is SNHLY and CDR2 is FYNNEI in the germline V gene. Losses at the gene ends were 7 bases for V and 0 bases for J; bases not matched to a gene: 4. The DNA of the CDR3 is TGTGCCAGCACAGGGACAGGGAGCTCCTACAATGAGCAGTTCTTC. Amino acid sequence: CASTGTGSSYNEQFF.

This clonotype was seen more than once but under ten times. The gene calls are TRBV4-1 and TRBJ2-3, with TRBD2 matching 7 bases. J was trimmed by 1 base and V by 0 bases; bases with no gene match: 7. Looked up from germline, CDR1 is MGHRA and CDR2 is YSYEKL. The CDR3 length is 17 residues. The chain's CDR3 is CASSQERRLAGTDTQYF. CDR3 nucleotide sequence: TGCGCCAGCAGCCAAGAGCGTAGACTAGCAGGCACAGATACGCAGTATTTT.

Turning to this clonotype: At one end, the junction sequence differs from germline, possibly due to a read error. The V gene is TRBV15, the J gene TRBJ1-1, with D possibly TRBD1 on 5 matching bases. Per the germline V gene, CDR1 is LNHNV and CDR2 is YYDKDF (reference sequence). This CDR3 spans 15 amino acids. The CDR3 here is CTTSRDARVSTEAFF. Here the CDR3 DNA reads TGTACCACCAGCAGAGATGCCAGGGTAAGCACTGAAGCTTTCTTT.

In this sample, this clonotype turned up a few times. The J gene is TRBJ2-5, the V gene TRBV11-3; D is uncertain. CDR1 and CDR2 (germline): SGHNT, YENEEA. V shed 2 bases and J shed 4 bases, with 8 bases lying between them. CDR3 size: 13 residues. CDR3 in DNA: TGTGCCAGCAGCTTAACCTGGGGAGAGACCCAGTACTTC. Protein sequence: CASSLTWGETQYF.